This entry lists 18 T cell receptor beta chains sequenced from one sample in a study of CD8 T cells in ankylosing spondylitis. MiXCR, run by TCRdb on the 5' RACE reads, gives a single entry per CDR3 protein. The sample lists 200,000 to 250,000 distinct CDR3 sequences, 9.5% to 12% seen once, with approximately 6.6% in the top ten. The sequenced sample consisted of blood, either unsorted or a sorted T cell fraction (not recorded which). These receptors all come from a male donor with ankylosing spondylitis or in good health (not recorded which).

The gene calls are TRBV2 and TRBJ1-6; D might be TRBD1 (5 bases). The germline CDR1 and CDR2 sequences are SNHLY and FYNNEI. This CDR3 has 13 residues. Trimming left V 7 bases short and J 9 bases short, with 13 bases between. The CDR3 sequence is CASNPNTGSPLHF. CDR3 sequence (DNA): TGTGCCAGCAACCCAAATACAGGTTCACCCCTCCACTTT.

This clonotype came up many times. The CDR3 DNA reads TGCGCCAGCAGCTTGACAGGACTGCCTCCCGCTGAAGCTTTCTTT. This translates into CASSLTGLPPAEAFF. The chain has TRBV5-1 and TRBJ1-1; maybe TRBD1 (5 bases). The CDR3 is made up of 15 amino acids. The germline gives CDR1 SGHRS, CDR2 YFSETQ. The V end was cut by 1 base, the J end by 6 bases, with 16 bases between.

This clonotype showed up many times. The rearrangement uses TRBV20-1 and TRBJ2-7, with 8 bases identical to TRBD2. Germline CDR1 is DFQATT and CDR2 is SNEGSKA (reference sequence). The CDR3 has 14 amino acids. Trimming at V came to 2 bases and at J to 6 bases, leaving 9 bases not matched to a gene. CDR3 sequence reads: CSARMIREGFEQYF. In DNA, the CDR3 is TGCAGTGCTAGAATGATACGGGAGGGCTTCGAGCAGTACTTC.

This clonotype was seen at least ten times. V and J are TRBV25-1 and TRBJ2-3; D remains ambiguous. The CDR3 is 14 amino acids. Germline CDR1 reads MGHDK; CDR2 reads SYGVNS. Trimming took off 6 bases at V and 4 bases at J, with 14 bases between the two ends. The CDR3 loop reads CASREAQTPDTQYF. As DNA, the CDR3 is TGTGCCAGCAGAGAGGCCCAAACGCCAGATACGCAGTATTTT.

The chain links TRBV3-1 to TRBJ2-7, with 12 bases aligning to TRBD2. V gave up 6 bases and J gave up 2 bases; unmatched junction bases: 5. Per germline, CDR1 LGHDT and CDR2 YNNKEL (reference sequence). CDR3 size: 15 residues. DNA for the CDR3: TGTGCCAGCAGTCCCGGACTAGCGGGGACCTACGAGCAGTACTTC. Amino acid sequence: CASSPGLAGTYEQYF.

This clonotype was seen more than once but under ten times. The V and J genes are TRBV27 and TRBJ2-1; TRBD2 is a possible D gene (5 bases). V was clipped by 3 bases and J by 7 bases, with 13 bases between them. The CDR3 loop spans 14 amino acids. Germline V gives CDR1 MNHEY, CDR2 SMNVEV (reference sequence). CDR3 in DNA: TGTGCCAGCAGTTTTGTAGGAGGACCTAATGAGCAGTTCTTC. It is translated as CASSFVGGPNEQFF.

V usage is TRBV28 and J usage is TRBJ1-1; D is ambiguous. The CDR3 contains 13 residues. In germline, CDR1 is MDHEN, CDR2 SYDVKM. The CDR3 sequence is CCLTDPMNTEAFF. The CDR3 DNA sequence: TGTTGTCTGACCGACCCTATGAACACTGAAGCTTTCTTT.

This clonotype was detected many times. The chain carries TRBV24-1 and TRBJ2-3; no clear D. The CDR3 has 14 amino acids. With 4 bases removed from V and 4 bases from J, the gap between germline ends came to 11 bases. Germline loops: CDR1 KGHDR, CDR2 SFDVKD. The CDR3 loop is CATSDHTVSDTQYF. The CDR3 coding sequence is TGTGCCACCAGTGACCACACAGTGTCAGATACGCAGTATTTT.

There are many counts of this clonotype. The chain recombines TRBV5-1 with TRBJ2-7; 7 nucleotides agree with TRBD2. The length of the CDR3 is 14 residues. After removal of 1 base from V and 6 bases from J, the junction contained 7 bases not matched to a gene. Per germline, CDR1 SGHRS and CDR2 YFSETQ. In DNA form, the CDR3 reads TGCGCCAGCAGCTTGTCTGCGGGGGTCGCCGAGCAGTACTTC. Protein sequence: CASSLSAGVAEQYF.

For this clonotype: The junction and the germline gene differ at one end; a read error may be behind it. The V gene is TRBV5-1, the J gene TRBJ2-3; TRBD2 agrees at 15 bases. The CDR3 runs 18 residues. CDR1 is SGHRS, CDR2 YFSETQ, per germline. CDR3 in amino acids: CTSSSGLAGGLSGDTQYF. Here the CDR3 DNA reads TGCACCAGCAGCTCCGGACTAGCGGGGGGGCTTAGTGGAGATACGCAGTATTTT.

This clonotype has just a few counts. The V gene is TRBV25-1, the J gene TRBJ1-4, with D tentatively TRBD1 (5 bases). Per germline, CDR1 MGHDK and CDR2 SYGVNS. The V and J ends lost 1 base and 5 bases respectively, with 14 bases between them. The CDR3 totals 16 residues. This CDR3 is CASSELGTGVNEKLFF. The CDR3 nucleotides are TGTGCCAGCAGTGAATTAGGGACGGGGGTGAATGAAAAACTGTTTTTT.

The chain uses TRBV9 and TRBJ1-2; D unresolved. Trimming stripped 4 bases from V and 1 base from J, with 11 bases between. CDR1 SGDLS and CDR2 YYNGEE come from the germline V gene. This CDR3 comprises 14 residues. The chain's CDR3 is CASSPNRRNYGYTF. The CDR3 nucleotides are TGTGCCAGCAGCCCCAACAGACGTAACTATGGCTACACCTTC.

This clonotype was found many times. The chain is built from TRBV27 and TRBJ2-1, with 7 nucleotides matching TRBD2. This CDR3 has 13 residues. The ends lost 3 bases at V and 4 bases at J; junction bases unmatched: 0. Germline V gene lookup returns CDR1 MNHEY and CDR2 SMNVEV (reference sequence). Here the CDR3 DNA reads TGTGCCAGCAGTTTTAGCGGGTACAATGAGCAGTTCTTC. Translating gives CASSFSGYNEQFF.

In nucleotides, the CDR3 is TGTGCCAGCAGCCAAGATCTCGAACGCAGAGAGCAGTACTTC. As protein: CASSQDLERREQYF. The V and J genes are TRBV4-2 and TRBJ2-7, with D unclear. The CDR3 length is 14 residues. V was shortened by 0 bases and J by 7 bases, with 13 bases between the two germline ends. CDR1 LGHNA and CDR2 YNFKEQ come from the germline V gene.

The V call is TRBV20-1, the J call TRBJ2-1; 11 positions agree with TRBD2. V gave up 0 bases and J gave up 9 bases; unmatched junction bases: 10. Looked up from germline, CDR1 is DFQATT and CDR2 is SNEGSKA (reference sequence). CDR3 length: 16 residues. In DNA, the CDR3 is TGCAGTGCTAGAGATGCGACTAGCGGGGCTCGGGGTGAGCAGTTCTTC. It codes for CSARDATSGARGEQFF.

The chain joins TRBV12-3 or TRBV12-4 to TRBJ1-5; no reliable D call. Trimming cost V 7 bases and J 4 bases, with 8 bases left between them. CDR3 length: 12 residues. CDR3 DNA sequence: TGTGCCAGCAAAAAGACGAATCAGCCCCAGCATTTT. Translation gives CASKKTNQPQHF.

V and J are TRBV6-2 or TRBV6-3 and TRBJ2-7, with 8 positions matching TRBD2. CDR1 and CDR2 from the germline V gene are MNHEY and SVGEGT. V trimming: 6 bases; J trimming: 5 bases; junction bases outside the gene matches: 18. This CDR3 comprises 17 residues. The CDR3 DNA sequence: TGTGCCAGCAGAATCTCAGTGGTTAGCGGGATATGGAACGAGCAGTACTTC. Translation: CASRISVVSGIWNEQYF.

CDR3 sequence: CASSQDQVGAGEKLFF. The CDR3 DNA follows: TGTGCCAGCAGCCAAGATCAGGTGGGGGCTGGTGAAAAACTGTTTTTT. The V and J genes are TRBV3-1 and TRBJ1-4, with D possibly TRBD1 on 6 matching bases. The CDR3 has 16 amino acids. The V end lost 0 bases, the J end lost 7 bases, and 15 bases lay between the germline ends. CDR1 is LGHDT and CDR2 is YNNKEL in the germline V gene (reference sequence).